The 10 T cell receptor beta chains below come from one sample, sequenced in a study of T-cell reconstitution after alpha-beta-depleted transplantation in children. Unique molecular identifiers were incorporated into the prepared TCRbeta library. TCRdb reanalysed the PCR reads using MiXCR and keeps one entry per CDR3 protein. This table holds approximately 400,000 distinct CDR3 sequences, 11% found once. The sequences come from PBMCs from the stem cell graft donor, collected from the stem cell graft. Receptors originate from a human donor who donated a stem cell graft to a child with acute myeloid leukemia.

This clonotype occurred many times. CDR3 loop: CSVAETGASDTQYF. The CDR3 nucleotides are TGCAGCGTTGCCGAGACAGGGGCTTCAGATACGCAGTATTTT. This chain connects TRBV29-1 to TRBJ2-3; TRBD1 aligns across 8 bases. Trimming removed 4 bases from V and 4 bases from J; junction bases left unmatched: 7. Germline V gives CDR1 SQVTM, CDR2 ANQGSEA. The CDR3 covers 14 residues.

The chain recombines TRBV5-1 with TRBJ1-5; 7 nucleotides agree with TRBD1. The ends lost 5 bases at V and 0 bases at J; junction bases unmatched: 5. Germline V gene lookup returns CDR1 SGHRS and CDR2 YFSETQ. The CDR3 has 15 residues. The CDR3 is CASRTGPYSNQPQHF. CDR3 sequence (DNA): TGCGCCAGCAGGACAGGGCCCTATAGCAATCAGCCCCAGCATTTT.

This clonotype came up a few times. V usage is TRBV7-3 and J usage is TRBJ2-1; D is undetermined. The CDR3 sequence is 12 residues long. Germline loops: CDR1 SGHTA, CDR2 FQGTGA. The germline V and J ends were trimmed by 4 bases and 8 bases, with 9 bases remaining between them. CDR3 in amino acids: CASSSTLDEQFF. The CDR3 nucleotides are TGTGCCAGCAGCTCGACTCTAGATGAGCAGTTCTTC.

This sequence joins TRBV5-1 and TRBJ1-2; TRBD1 might be the D (6 bases). There are 14 residues in the CDR3. The V gene's germline CDR1 is SGHRS and CDR2 YFSETQ. The V end was cut by 4 bases, the J end by 8 bases, with 18 bases between. CDR3 loop: CASSGGTPRTGYTF. DNA for the CDR3: TGCGCCAGCAGCGGCGGGACACCCCGCACCGGCTACACCTTC.

This clonotype was detected a few times. The chain uses TRBV7-6 and TRBJ2-5, with 7 nucleotides matching TRBD2. The CDR3 has 15 residues. Germline lookup yields CDR1 SGHVS and CDR2 FNYEAQ. Trimming at V came to 4 bases and at J to 4 bases, leaving 9 bases not matched to a gene. DNA for the CDR3: TGTGCCAGCAGCTCCCGAGGTAGCGGGCCAGAGACCCAGTACTTC. It is translated as CASSSRGSGPETQYF.

The rearrangement joins TRBV5-4 to TRBJ2-5, with 7 bases matching TRBD1. CDR3 length: 15 amino acids. Germline V gives CDR1 SGHNT, CDR2 YYREEE (reference sequence). Trimming at V came to 4 bases and at J to 1 base, leaving 7 bases not matched to a gene. CDR3 in amino acids: CASSLTTGSQETQYF. The CDR3 bases are TGTGCCAGCAGCCTCACGACAGGGTCCCAAGAGACCCAGTACTTC.

The gene calls are TRBV7-6 and TRBJ2-5; D remains unclear. The CDR3 sequence is 12 residues long. Trimming took 4 bases from V and 5 from J, leaving 8 bases between them. Germline-derived CDR1 and CDR2 are SGHVS and FNYEAQ. The CDR3 is CASSSPMETQYF. Here the CDR3 DNA reads TGTGCCAGCAGCTCCCCCATGGAGACCCAGTACTTC.

The chain carries TRBV12-3 or TRBV12-4 and TRBJ2-4, with TRBD1 identical over 7 bases. With 4 bases clipped from V and 2 bases from J, the junction kept 11 bases outside the gene matches. The CDR3 totals 17 residues. The CDR3 is CASSSGTALGSKNIQYF. CDR3 sequence (DNA): TGTGCCAGCAGTTCCGGGACAGCTCTTGGGTCCAAAAACATTCAGTACTTC.

This clonotype has a handful of counts. V usage is TRBV6-1 and J usage is TRBJ1-6; possible D gene TRBD1, 6 bases. V was trimmed by 1 base and J by 6 bases, leaving 10 bases between them. Germline V CDR1 and CDR2: MNHNS, SASEGT. This CDR3 region has 15 residues. The CDR3, as DNA: TGTGCCAGCAGTGAAGAGGGGGGGACTAATTCACCCCTCCACTTT. Residues: CASSEEGGTNSPLHF.

The V and J genes are TRBV5-1 and TRBJ2-3; weak D call: TRBD1 (6 bases). The V end was cut by 1 base, the J end by 6 bases, with 12 bases between. Germline assignment: CDR1 SGHRS and CDR2 YFSETQ. The CDR3 has 14 residues. CDR3 sequence reads: CASSLTGMADTQYF. The CDR3 DNA sequence: TGCGCCAGCAGCTTGACAGGGATGGCGGATACGCAGTATTTT.